Below, 5 T cell receptor beta chains from the same sample are listed, as sequenced in a study of blood T cells in healthy people across ages. For the second PCR, which ran for about 7 to 12 cycles, a sample-barcoded 5' primer and a J-beta primer mix were used. TCRdb redid the calling of the 5' RACE reads with MiXCR, one entry per CDR3 protein. The table shows roughly 860,000 distinct CDR3 sequences, with roughly 60% occurring only once. Input material: blood. These TCRs come from a man aged 25 to 45 in good health.

This chain uses TRBV4-2 with TRBJ2-1; 10 bases align to TRBD2. The V segment lost 4 bases and the J segment 0 bases; nucleotides outside the gene matches: 6. The CDR3 has 17 amino acids. Germline assignment: CDR1 LGHNA and CDR2 YNFKEQ. CDR3 DNA: TGTGCCAGCAGCCCTAGCGGGGGTGTTAGCTCCTACAATGAGCAGTTCTTC. Translation: CASSPSGGVSSYNEQFF.

The chain recombines TRBV9 with TRBJ2-3; 8 nucleotides match TRBD2. With 0 bases clipped from V and 2 bases from J, the junction kept 5 bases outside the gene matches. There are 16 residues in the CDR3. Germline V gene data show CDR1 as SGDLS and CDR2 as YYNGEE. In DNA form, the CDR3 reads TGTGCCAGCAGCGTAGGGTCGGGGGGGCTCACAGATACGCAGTATTTT. Its translation: CASSVGSGGLTDTQYF.

V and J are TRBV15 and TRBJ2-7; D could derive from TRBD1 or TRBD2 (5 bases each). The CDR3 length is 16 residues. V was pared by 0 bases and J by 0 bases, with 12 bases between. Germline CDR1 LNHNV, CDR2 YYDKDF (reference sequence). The CDR3: CATSRDLWDGSYEQYF. CDR3 bases: TGTGCCACCAGCAGAGATCTGTGGGACGGCTCCTACGAGCAGTACTTC. The variable domain in full, completed from reference TRBV15 and TRBJ2-7, reads DAMVIQNPRYQVTQFGKPVTLSCSQTLNHNVMYWYQQKSSQAPKLLFHYYDKDFNNEADTPDNFQSRRPNTSFCFLDIRSPGLGDTAMYLCATSRDLWDGSYEQYFGPGTRLTVT.

The chain joins TRBV13 to TRBJ2-4; D is undetermined. TRBJ2-7 explains the end of the DNA better; the J call may be wrong. Per germline, CDR1 PRHDT and CDR2 FYEKMQ (reference sequence). CDR3 length: 14 residues. CDR3 region: CASSLGIAAGEQYF. In DNA form, the CDR3 reads TGTGCCAGCAGCTTAGGGATAGCCGCTGGCGAGCAGTACTTC.

This rearrangement joins TRBV15 to TRBJ2-7, with D maybe TRBD2 (6 bases). The CDR3 is made up of 16 amino acids. Trimming took 0 bases from V and 4 from J, leaving 16 bases between them. The V gene's germline CDR1 is LNHNV and CDR2 YYDKDF (reference sequence). DNA of the CDR3: TGTGCCACCAGCAGAGATACCCCCGGGAGAGGGTACGAGCAGTACTTC. As protein: CATSRDTPGRGYEQYF.